These T cell receptor beta chains were read from a single sample in a study of regulatory T cells in long-lasting Graves disease. One entry per CDR3 protein results from TCRdb running MiXCR on the multiplex PCR reads. The sample lists 400,000 to 500,000 distinct CDR3 sequences; 14% to 15% were seen once. This same sample was also taken into another study, of T cells in Graves' hyperthyroidism and ophthalmopathy.

The source was peripheral blood mononuclear cells (PBMCs), collected at new diagnosis, from a patient treated with antithyroid drugs. The receptors stem from a woman in her twenties or thirties with Graves disease. Each CDR3 is given with its conserved first and last residue. The D gene is left open where the match is weak. Not all rows give a size; the values are once, few, many and, for expanded clones, a class.

D gene	CDR3 length	J gene	V gene	clone size	CDR3 protein	CDR3 DNA
-	15	TRBJ1-1	TRBV10-2	many	CASFVPGRGNTEAFF	TGCGCCAGCTTTGTCCCGGGACGTGGAAACACTGAAGCTTTCTTT
-	17	TRBJ1-1	TRBV12-3/TRBV12-4	many	CASTSSGATLGNTEAFF	TGTGCCAGCACTTCCTCTGGGGCTACTCTGGGGAACACTGAAGCTTTCTTT
-	15	TRBJ2-1	TRBV3-1	many	CASSSQPSSYNEQFF	TGTGCCAGCAGCTCTCAACCCAGCTCCTACAATGAGCAGTTCTTC
-	15	TRBJ2-1	TRBV11-2	many	CASSLVGDKHNEQFF	TGTGCCAGCAGCTTAGTAGGGGACAAACACAATGAGCAGTTCTTC
TRBD1	13	TRBJ1-2	TRBV19	-	CASSLVDRGQSTF	TGTGCCAGTAGTTTGGTTGACAGGGGGCAAAGCACCTTC
-	16	TRBJ1-1	TRBV5-6	-	CASTSGLGDSNTEAFF	TGTGCCAGCACCTCCGGGTTGGGGGACTCGAACACTGAAGCTTTCTTT
-	14	TRBJ2-5	TRBV7-9	-	CASRPAGPQGTQYF	TGTGCCAGCAGACCCGCCGGGCCTCAAGGGACCCAGTACTTC
-	12	TRBJ1-2	TRBV18	many	CASSPGTGGYTF	TGTGCCAGCAGCCCAGGGACGGGAGGCTACACCTTC
-	17	TRBJ1-6	TRBV20-1	-	CSAPPLGGEEGYSPLHF	TGCAGTGCTCCGCCATTAGGTGGAGAGGAGGGTTATTCACCCCTCCACTTT
-	14	TRBJ1-6	TRBV5-6	many	CASSISGPPGPLHF	TGTGCCAGCAGCATTTCGGGGCCCCCCGGCCCCCTCCACTTT
-	14	TRBJ2-3	TRBV24-1	many	CATSDTPSTDTQYF	TGTGCCACCAGTGATACCCCGTCCACAGATACGCAGTATTTT
-	10	TRBJ1-1	TRBV30	many	CAWSGTEAFF	TGTGCCTGGAGCGGCACTGAAGCTTTCTTT
TRBD1	17	TRBJ2-5	TRBV5-1	many	CASSSGDRGLEKETQYF	TGCGCCAGCAGCTCAGGGGACAGGGGGCTAGAGAAAGAGACCCAGTACTTC
TRBD2	18	TRBJ2-1	TRBV7-9	many	CASSLGSVLAGGNNEQFF	TGTGCCAGCAGCTTAGGATCCGTACTAGCGGGAGGAAACAATGAGCAGTTCTTC
-	16	TRBJ2-1	TRBV9	few	CASSARDVSSYNEQFF	TGTGCCAGCAGCGCCAGGGACGTGAGCTCCTACAATGAGCAGTTCTTC
TRBD1	15	TRBJ1-6	TRBV27	few	CASSQDRVTHSPLHF	TGTGCCAGCAGCCAGGACAGGGTTACTCATTCACCCCTCCACTTT
TRBD1	16	TRBJ2-7	TRBV7-2	many	CASSLAGQGYPYEQYF	TGTGCCAGCAGCTTAGCGGGACAGGGGTACCCCTACGAGCAGTACTTC
TRBD2	14	TRBJ2-5	TRBV28	many	CASSLAGVGETQYF	TGTGCCAGCAGTCTAGCGGGAGTAGGGGAGACCCAGTACTTC
-	14	TRBJ1-5	TRBV24-1	many	CATSDLLSNQPQHF	TGTGCCACCAGTGATTTGCTCAGCAATCAGCCCCAGCATTTT
-	15	TRBJ1-3	TRBV9	-	CASSPKGGIGNTIYF	TGTGCCAGCAGCCCGAAGGGGGGGATCGGAAACACCATATATTTT
TRBD1	15	TRBJ2-7	TRBV7-3	few	CASSLRADRGYEQYF	TGTGCCAGCAGCTTAAGGGCGGACAGGGGCTACGAGCAGTACTTC
TRBD1	12	TRBJ2-2	TRBV29-1	many	CSVGQGAGELFF	TGCAGCGTTGGACAGGGGGCCGGGGAGCTGTTTTTT
TRBD2	17	TRBJ2-3	TRBV4-1	many	CASSQVNRAGATDTQYF	TGCGCCAGCAGCCAAGTTAATAGGGCGGGAGCTACAGATACGCAGTATTTT
-	11	TRBJ2-1	TRBV29-1	many	CSADSYNEQFF	TGCAGCGCGGACAGCTACAATGAGCAGTTCTTC
-	15	TRBJ2-3	TRBV7-2	-	CASSLLGRGTDTQYF	TGTGCCAGCAGCTTATTGGGACGAGGCACAGATACGCAGTATTTT
TRBD1	13	TRBJ1-2	TRBV6-1	-	CASRPGTGVGYTF	TGTGCCAGCAGACCCGGGACAGGGGTGGGCTACACCTTC
-	10	TRBJ2-5	TRBV30	many	CAWASETQYF	TGTGCCTGGGCCTCTGAGACCCAGTACTTC
-	15	TRBJ2-7	TRBV28	many	CASSPIGSLDYEQYF	TGTGCCAGCAGCCCGATAGGGTCCCTCGACTACGAGCAGTACTTC
-	12	TRBJ1-2	TRBV30	few	CAWSVTTYGYTF	TGTGCCTGGAGTGTTACCACCTATGGCTACACCTTC
-	11	TRBJ1-4	TRBV25-1	-	CASGNNEKLFF	TGTGCCAGCGGGAATAATGAAAAACTGTTTTTT
-	13	TRBJ2-2	TRBV19	few	CANSIAQAGELFF	TGTGCCAATAGTATCGCGCAGGCCGGGGAGCTGTTTTTT
-	16	TRBJ1-6	TRBV28	many	CASSPSLPANNSPLHF	TGTGCCAGCAGCCCATCTCTGCCAGCGAATAATTCACCCCTCCACTTT
-	14	TRBJ2-2	TRBV6-1	few	CASGGREWTGELFF	TGTGCCAGCGGAGGACGGGAGTGGACCGGGGAGCTGTTTTTT
-	18	TRBJ2-1	TRBV24-1	many	CATSDLPVGAKPGNEQFF	TGTGCCACCAGTGATTTGCCGGTTGGGGCCAAACCGGGGAATGAGCAGTTCTTC
-	11	TRBJ2-7	TRBV6-1	-	CASPGSYEQYF	TGTGCCAGTCCGGGCAGCTACGAGCAGTACTTC
-	13	TRBJ2-3	TRBV18	many	CASSAHREDTQYF	TGTGCCAGCTCAGCTCACAGGGAGGATACGCAGTATTTT
-	15	TRBJ2-1	TRBV24-1	-	CATSASESSYNEQFF	TGTGCCACCAGTGCGTCAGAGAGCTCCTACAATGAGCAGTTCTTC
TRBD1	17	TRBJ2-1	TRBV9	many	CASSVARSGQGIDEQFF	TGTGCCAGCAGCGTAGCCCGATCGGGACAGGGTATCGATGAGCAGTTCTTC
TRBD2	17	TRBJ2-7	TRBV15	-	CATSRDRGTSGTYEQYF	TGTGCCACCAGCAGAGATAGGGGGACTAGCGGGACCTACGAGCAGTACTTC
TRBD2	15	TRBJ2-5	TRBV7-7	many	CASSLGRGEEETQYF	TGTGCTAGCAGCTTAGGGAGGGGCGAAGAAGAGACCCAGTACTTC
-	18	TRBJ2-7	TRBV27	few	CASSFFPPQTAASGEQYF	TGTGCCAGCAGTTTTTTTCCCCCCCAGACAGCAGCGTCGGGGGAGCAGTACTTC
TRBD2	17	TRBJ2-2	TRBV3-1	-	CASSQLSGRVNTGELFF	TGTGCCAGCAGCCAGCTTAGCGGGAGGGTTAACACCGGGGAGCTGTTTTTT
TRBD1	14	TRBJ1-1	TRBV7-9	-	CASSIDRVATEAFF	TGTGCCAGCAGCATCGACAGGGTGGCCACTGAAGCTTTCTTT
-	16	TRBJ2-3	TRBV3-1	many	CASSQDWGLRIDTQYF	TGTGCCAGCAGCCAGGACTGGGGCTTGAGGATCGATACGCAGTATTTT
-	12	TRBJ2-7	TRBV5-1	few	CASSSTRNEQYF	TGCGCCAGCAGCTCGACTAGGAACGAGCAGTACTTC
TRBD1	12	TRBJ1-1	TRBV29-1	-	CSAGTEIAEAFF	TGCAGCGCCGGGACAGAGATCGCTGAAGCTTTCTTT
TRBD2	14	TRBJ2-3	TRBV7-9	many	CASGLAGVGDTQYF	TGTGCCAGCGGCCTAGCGGGAGTAGGAGATACGCAGTATTTT
-	14	TRBJ2-3	TRBV27	many	CASSPGGGGNTQYF	TGTGCCAGCAGCCCGGGCGGGGGCGGGAATACGCAGTATTTT
-	15	TRBJ1-4	TRBV7-8	-	CASSQRDGRNEKLFF	TGTGCCAGCAGCCAAAGGGACGGTCGAAATGAAAAACTGTTTTTT
-	14	TRBJ1-3	TRBV12-3/TRBV12-4	few	CASSRVSSGNTIYF	TGTGCCAGCAGTAGAGTAAGCTCTGGAAACACCATATATTTT
-	13	TRBJ1-1	TRBV11-2	many	CASRGAMNTEAFF	TGTGCCAGCAGGGGCGCCATGAACACTGAAGCTTTCTTT
-	15	TRBJ2-1	TRBV18	many	CASSPLGRPYNEQFF	TGTGCCAGCTCACCACTTGGGCGCCCCTATAATGAGCAGTTCTTC
-	13	TRBJ1-1	TRBV20-1	many	CSAPGPDQTEAFF	TGCAGTGCTCCCGGGCCAGACCAAACTGAAGCTTTCTTT